This TCR beta chain was obtained from a study of T cell responses to AZD1222 COVID-19 vaccine. Sequenced by immunoSEQ multiplex PCR; TCRdb stores in-frame clones only, minus some. This sample has 150,000 or so clones, with over 90% found just once. Findings of the study overall: Spike was spanned by vaccine-associated CD4 TCRs, which were dominant at 160-218 and 743-854. Spike-specific TCR repertoires showed rising breadth and depth after two AZD1222 doses. No repertoire was sampled before or during the peak T cell response, only after it. Females outnumbered males among donors, who were mostly white British; clonal diversity was possibly underestimated.

The V gene end was trimmed by 4 bases and the J gene end by 6 bases; junction bases not matched to a gene: 14. CDR3 length: 18 amino acids. CDR1 and CDR2 (germline): SGHNT, YYREEE (reference sequence). This clone was observed a few times. Its target is unknown. The V and J genes are TRBV5-4 and TRBJ1-6; TRBD1 agrees at 9 bases. This TCR came from an adult in good health. The sample was peripheral blood, taken on day 0 of MenACWY control vaccination. CDR3 nucleotide sequence: TGTGCCAGCAGCCCAAAAGGACAGGGGATTACGGGTAATTCACCCCTCCACTTT. Translation gives CASSPKGQGITGNSPLHF. Variable domain in full (rest from reference TRBV5-4 and TRBJ1-6): ETGVTQSPTHLIKTRGQQVTLRCSSQSGHNTVSWYQQALGQGPQFIFQYYREEENGRGNFPPRFSGLQFPNYSSELNVNALELDDSALYLCASSPKGQGITGNSPLHFGNGTRLTVT.